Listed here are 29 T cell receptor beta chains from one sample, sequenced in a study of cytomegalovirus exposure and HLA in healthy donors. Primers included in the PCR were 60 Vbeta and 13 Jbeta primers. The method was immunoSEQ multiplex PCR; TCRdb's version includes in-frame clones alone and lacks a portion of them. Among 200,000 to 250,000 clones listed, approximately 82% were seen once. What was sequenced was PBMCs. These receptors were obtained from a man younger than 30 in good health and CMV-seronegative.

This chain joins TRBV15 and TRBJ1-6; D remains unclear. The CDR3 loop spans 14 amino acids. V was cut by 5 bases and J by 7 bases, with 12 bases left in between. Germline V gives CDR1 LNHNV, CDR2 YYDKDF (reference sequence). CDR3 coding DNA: TGTGCCACCAGCGGAACCCACGGGAATTCACCCCTCCACTTT. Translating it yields CATSGTHGNSPLHF.

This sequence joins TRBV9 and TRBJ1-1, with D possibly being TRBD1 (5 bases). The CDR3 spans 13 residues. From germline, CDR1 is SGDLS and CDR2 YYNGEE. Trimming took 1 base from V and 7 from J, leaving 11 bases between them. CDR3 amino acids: CASSVWSGGEAFF. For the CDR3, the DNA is TGTGCCAGCAGCGTATGGTCGGGGGGTGAAGCTTTCTTT.

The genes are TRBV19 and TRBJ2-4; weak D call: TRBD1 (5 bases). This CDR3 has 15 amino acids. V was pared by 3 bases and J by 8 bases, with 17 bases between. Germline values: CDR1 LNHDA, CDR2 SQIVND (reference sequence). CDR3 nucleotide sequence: TGTGCCAGTAGTATCTCGGGCAGCCTAGGGGACATTCAGTACTTC. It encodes CASSISGSLGDIQYF.

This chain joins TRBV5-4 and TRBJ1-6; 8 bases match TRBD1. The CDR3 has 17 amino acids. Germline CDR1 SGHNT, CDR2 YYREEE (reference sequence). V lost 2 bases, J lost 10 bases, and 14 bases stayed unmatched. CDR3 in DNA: TGTGCCAGCAGCTTATGGGGAGGACAGGGTATAAGCTCACCCCTCCACTTT. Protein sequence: CASSLWGGQGISSPLHF.

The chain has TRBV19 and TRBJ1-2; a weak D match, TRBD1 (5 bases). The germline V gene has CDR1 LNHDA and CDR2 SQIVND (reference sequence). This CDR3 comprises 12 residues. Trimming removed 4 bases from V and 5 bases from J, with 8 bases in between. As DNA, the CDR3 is TGTGCCAGTAGTAGCGACAGATATGGCTACACCTTC. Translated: CASSSDRYGYTF.

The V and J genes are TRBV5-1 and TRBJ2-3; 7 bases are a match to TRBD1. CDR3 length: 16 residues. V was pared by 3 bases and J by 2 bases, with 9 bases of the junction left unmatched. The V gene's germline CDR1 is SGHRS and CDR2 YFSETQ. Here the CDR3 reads CASSSRDSGPTDTQYF. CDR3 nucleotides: TGCGCCAGCAGCTCGAGGGACAGCGGACCCACAGATACGCAGTATTTT.

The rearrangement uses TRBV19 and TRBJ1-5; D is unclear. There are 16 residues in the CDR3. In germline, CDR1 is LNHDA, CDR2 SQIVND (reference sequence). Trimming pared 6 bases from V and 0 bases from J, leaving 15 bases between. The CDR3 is CASSDPRVNSNQPQHF. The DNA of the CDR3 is TGTGCCAGTAGCGATCCCCGGGTGAATAGCAATCAGCCCCAGCATTTT.

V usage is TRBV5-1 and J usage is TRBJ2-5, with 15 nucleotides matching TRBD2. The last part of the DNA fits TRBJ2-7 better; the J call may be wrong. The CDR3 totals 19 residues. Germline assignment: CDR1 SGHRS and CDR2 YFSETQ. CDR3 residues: CASSEWTSGRALSRGEQYF. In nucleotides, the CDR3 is TGCGCCAGCAGCGAATGGACTAGCGGGAGGGCCTTGTCCCGGGGCGAGCAGTACTTC.

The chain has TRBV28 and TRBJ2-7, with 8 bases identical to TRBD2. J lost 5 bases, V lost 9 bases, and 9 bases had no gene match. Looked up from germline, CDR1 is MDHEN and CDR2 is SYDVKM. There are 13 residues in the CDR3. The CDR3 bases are TGTGCCAGTCGCCCGACTAGCGTCCACGAGCAGTACTTC. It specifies CASRPTSVHEQYF.

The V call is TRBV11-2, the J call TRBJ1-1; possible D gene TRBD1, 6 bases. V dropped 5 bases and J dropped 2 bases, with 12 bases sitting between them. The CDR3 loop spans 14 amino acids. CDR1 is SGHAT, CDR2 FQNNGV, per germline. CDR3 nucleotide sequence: TGTGCCAGCAGCCCACGACAGGCTAACACTGAAGCTTTCTTT. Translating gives CASSPRQANTEAFF.

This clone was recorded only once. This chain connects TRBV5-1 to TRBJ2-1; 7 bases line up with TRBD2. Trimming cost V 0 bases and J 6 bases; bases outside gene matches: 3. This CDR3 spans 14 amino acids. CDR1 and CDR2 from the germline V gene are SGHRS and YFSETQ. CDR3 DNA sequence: TGCGCCAGCAGCTTGGGACTAGCTGGCAATGAGCAGTTCTTC. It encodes CASSLGLAGNEQFF.

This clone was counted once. The CDR3 DNA reads as TGTGCCAGCAGCGTTACAGGGGAAAGTCAGCCCCAGCATTTT. Translated: CASSVTGESQPQHF. The rearrangement links TRBV9 to TRBJ1-5, with TRBD1 matching over 7 bases. The CDR3 extends over 14 amino acids. The V gene end was trimmed by 2 bases and the J gene end by 6 bases; junction bases not matched to a gene: 5. CDR1 is SGDLS, CDR2 YYNGEE, per germline.

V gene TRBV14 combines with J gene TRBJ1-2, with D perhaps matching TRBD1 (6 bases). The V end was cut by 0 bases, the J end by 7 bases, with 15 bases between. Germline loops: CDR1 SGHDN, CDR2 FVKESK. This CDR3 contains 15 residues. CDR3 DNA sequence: TGTGCCAGCAGCCAAGATCGGGGGGCGCTTCTTGGCTACACCTTC. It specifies CASSQDRGALLGYTF.

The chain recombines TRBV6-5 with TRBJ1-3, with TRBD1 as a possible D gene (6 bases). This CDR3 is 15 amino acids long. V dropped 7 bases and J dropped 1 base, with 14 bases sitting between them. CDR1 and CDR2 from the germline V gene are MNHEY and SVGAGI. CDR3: CASTRGGDSGNTIYF. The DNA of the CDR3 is TGTGCCAGCACCCGAGGGGGAGATTCTGGAAACACCATATATTTT.

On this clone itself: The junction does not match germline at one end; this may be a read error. CDR3 DNA sequence: TGCGCCAGCAGCCAAGCGGGAGGTCGCGGGAGGCCCACAGCTACGCAGTATTTT. Residues: CASSQAGGRGRPTATQYF. This chain uses TRBV4-1 with TRBJ2-3, with 8 bases fitting TRBD2. Germline V gene data show CDR1 as MGHRA and CDR2 as YSYEKL. The CDR3 is 18 residues long.

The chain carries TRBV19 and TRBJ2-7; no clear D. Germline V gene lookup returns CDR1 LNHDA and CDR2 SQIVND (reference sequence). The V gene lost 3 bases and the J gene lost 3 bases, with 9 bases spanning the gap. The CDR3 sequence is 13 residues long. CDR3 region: CASSIGQFYEQYF. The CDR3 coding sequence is TGTGCCAGTAGTATTGGTCAGTTCTACGAGCAGTACTTC. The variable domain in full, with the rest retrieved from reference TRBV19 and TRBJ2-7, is DGGITQSPKYLFRKEGQNVTLSCEQNLNHDAMYWYRQDPGQGLRLIYYSQIVNDFQKGDIAEGYSVSREKKESFPLTVTSAQKNPTAFYLCASSIGQFYEQYFGPGTRLTVT.

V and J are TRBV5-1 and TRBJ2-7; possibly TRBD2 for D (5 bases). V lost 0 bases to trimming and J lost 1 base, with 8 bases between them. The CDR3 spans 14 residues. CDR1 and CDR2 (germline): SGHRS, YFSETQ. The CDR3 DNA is TGCGCCAGCAGCTTGGAGTCGGGGTCCTACGAGCAGTACTTC. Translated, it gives CASSLESGSYEQYF.

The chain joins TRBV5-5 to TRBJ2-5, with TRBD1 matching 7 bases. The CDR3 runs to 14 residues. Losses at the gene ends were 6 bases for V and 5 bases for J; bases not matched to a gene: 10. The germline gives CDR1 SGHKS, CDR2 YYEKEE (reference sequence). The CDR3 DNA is TGTGCCAGCATCCTAGGGGGCAGTTGGGAGACCCAGTACTTC. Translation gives CASILGGSWETQYF. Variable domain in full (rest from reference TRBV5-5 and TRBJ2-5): DAGVTQSPTHLIKTRGQQVTLRCSPISGHKSVSWYQQVLGQGPQFIFQYYEKEERGRGNFPDRFSARQFPNYSSELNVNALLLGDSALYLCASILGGSWETQYFGPGTRLLVL.

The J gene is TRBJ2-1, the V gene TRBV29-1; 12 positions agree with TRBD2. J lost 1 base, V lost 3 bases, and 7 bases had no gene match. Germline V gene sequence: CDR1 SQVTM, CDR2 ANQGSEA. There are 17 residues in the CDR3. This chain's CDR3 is CSVEGLAGGPSYNEQFF. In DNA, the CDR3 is TGCAGCGTTGAGGGGCTAGCGGGAGGGCCATCCTACAATGAGCAGTTCTTC.

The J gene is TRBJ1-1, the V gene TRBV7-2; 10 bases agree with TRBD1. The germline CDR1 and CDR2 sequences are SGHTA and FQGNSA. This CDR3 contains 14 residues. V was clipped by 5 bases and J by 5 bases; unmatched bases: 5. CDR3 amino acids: CASSKDRGNTEAFF. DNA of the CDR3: TGTGCCAGCAGCAAGGACAGGGGGAATACTGAAGCTTTCTTT.

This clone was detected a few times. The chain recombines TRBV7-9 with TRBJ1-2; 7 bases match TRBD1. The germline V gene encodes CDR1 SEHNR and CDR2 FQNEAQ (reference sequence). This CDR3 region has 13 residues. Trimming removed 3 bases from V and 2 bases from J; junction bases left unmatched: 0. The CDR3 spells CASSLGQNYGYTF. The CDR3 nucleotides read TGTGCCAGCAGCTTGGGACAGAACTATGGCTACACCTTC.

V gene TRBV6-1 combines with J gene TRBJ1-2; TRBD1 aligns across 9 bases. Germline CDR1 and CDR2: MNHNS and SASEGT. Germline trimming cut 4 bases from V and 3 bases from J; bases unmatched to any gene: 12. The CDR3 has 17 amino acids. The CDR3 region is CASSVLRIQGAHYGYTF. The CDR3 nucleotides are TGTGCCAGCAGTGTTCTCCGGATACAGGGGGCACACTATGGCTACACCTTC.

Written as DNA, the CDR3 is TGTGCCAGCAGCTTTGGGAGAATTAGCTCCTACGAGCAGTACTTC. It is translated as CASSFGRISSYEQYF. The chain employs TRBV7-9 and TRBJ2-7; D possibly corresponds to TRBD2 (5 bases). In germline, CDR1 is SEHNR, CDR2 FQNEAQ (reference sequence). Trimming shortened V by 3 bases and J by 0 bases, and 12 bases separated the two germline ends. The CDR3 covers 15 residues.

In DNA, the CDR3 is TGTGCCAGCAGCCCGCGACTAGCGGAAAACCAAGAGACCCAGTACTTC. Encoded protein: CASSPRLAENQETQYF. The chain carries TRBV4-2 and TRBJ2-5; 9 bases agree with TRBD2. V gave up 4 bases and J gave up 0 bases; unmatched junction bases: 6. In germline, CDR1 is LGHNA, CDR2 YNFKEQ. The CDR3 has 16 residues.

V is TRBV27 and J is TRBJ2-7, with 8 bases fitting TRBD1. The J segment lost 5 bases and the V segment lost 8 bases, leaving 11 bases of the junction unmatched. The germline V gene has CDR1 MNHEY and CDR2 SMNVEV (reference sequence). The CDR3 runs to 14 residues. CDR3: CASRGRGRLNEQYF. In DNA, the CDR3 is TGTGCCAGCCGGGGCAGGGGGCGTTTGAACGAGCAGTACTTC.

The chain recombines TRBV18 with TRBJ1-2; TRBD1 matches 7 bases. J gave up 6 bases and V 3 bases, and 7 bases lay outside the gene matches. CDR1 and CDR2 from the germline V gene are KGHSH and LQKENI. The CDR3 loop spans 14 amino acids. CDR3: CASSPVTGSDGYTF. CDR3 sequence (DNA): TGTGCCAGCTCACCCGTGACAGGGTCAGATGGCTACACCTTC.

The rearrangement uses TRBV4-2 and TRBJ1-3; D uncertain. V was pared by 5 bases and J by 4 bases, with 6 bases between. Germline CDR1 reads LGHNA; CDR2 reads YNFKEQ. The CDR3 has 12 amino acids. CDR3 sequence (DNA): TGTGCCAGCAGCGAAAGCGGAAACACCATATATTTT. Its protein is CASSESGNTIYF.

CDR3 in DNA: TGTGCCAGCAGCTTAGTAGGGACACCTTATAGCAATCAGCCCCAGCATTTT. It is translated as CASSLVGTPYSNQPQHF. The rearrangement links TRBV7-2 to TRBJ1-5; possibly TRBD1 for D (6 bases). Germline values: CDR1 SGHTA, CDR2 FQGNSA. The germline V and J ends were trimmed by 1 base and 0 bases, with 13 bases remaining between them. The CDR3 runs 17 residues.

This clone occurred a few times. Here the CDR3 DNA reads TGTGCCAGCAGCCTAGAGGCAGGGGCCTACGAGCAGTACTTC. It encodes CASSLEAGAYEQYF. The chain links TRBV5-6 to TRBJ2-7; tentatively, D is TRBD1 (6 bases). From germline, CDR1 is SGHDT and CDR2 YYEEEE. The CDR3 sequence is 14 residues long. V was trimmed by 4 bases and J by 2 bases, leaving 13 bases between them. The full variable domain, its missing parts supplied by reference TRBV5-6 and TRBJ2-7, is DAGVTQSPTHLIKTRGQQVTLRCSPKSGHDTVSWYQQALGQGPQFIFQYYEEEERQRGNFPDRFSGHQFPNYSSELNVNALLLGDSALYLCASSLEAGAYEQYFGPGTRLTVT.